The 17 T cell receptor beta chains below all came from one sample that was sequenced in a study of OX40 agonist ivuxolimab in advanced cancers. The assay was immunoSEQ multiplex PCR, and TCRdb's table has in-frame clones only and misses some. Of 65,000 to 90,000 clones in the sample, approximately 82% are singletons; the top ten hold more than 4.5%. The sample consisted of CD4+ or CD8+ T cells sorted from blood, taken in a trial of the OX40 agonist ivuxolimab. The receptors derive from an adult with an advanced solid tumor such as melanoma, head and neck, liver or kidney cancer.

The CDR3 loop reads CASSQLQGRETQYF. In DNA form, the CDR3 reads TGTGCCAGCAGCCAATTACAGGGACGAGAGACCCAGTACTTC. The chain links TRBV6-5 to TRBJ2-5; weak D call: TRBD1 (6 bases). Germline lookup yields CDR1 MNHEY and CDR2 SVGAGI. The V gene lost 6 bases and the J gene lost 4 bases, with 15 bases spanning the gap. This CDR3 region has 14 residues.

J is TRBJ1-1 and V is TRBV7-6; D gene uncertain. The germline CDR1 and CDR2 sequences are SGHVS and FNYEAQ. The V and J ends lost 3 bases and 1 base respectively, with 12 bases between them. The CDR3 contains 15 residues. CDR3 coding DNA: TGTGCCAGCAGCTTTCTTTCCCCTCCGAACACTGAAGCTTTCTTT. It is translated as CASSFLSPPNTEAFF.

The chain couples TRBV5-1 to TRBJ2-7; 8 bases are a match to TRBD1. Trimming at V came to 3 bases and at J to 6 bases, leaving 2 bases not matched to a gene. CDR1 is SGHRS and CDR2 is YFSETQ in the germline V gene. The CDR3 spans 12 residues. CDR3 DNA sequence: TGCGCCAGCAGCTCCGACAGGGGCGAGCAGTACTTC. Protein: CASSSDRGEQYF.

The V gene is TRBV7-8, the J gene TRBJ1-5; D gene unclear. With 4 bases removed from V and 0 bases from J, the gap between germline ends came to 16 bases. CDR1 and CDR2 from the germline V gene are SGHVS and FQNEAQ. The CDR3 runs to 17 residues. This CDR3 is CASSSYVGYPSNQPQHF. The DNA of the CDR3 is TGTGCCAGCAGCTCATATGTGGGTTACCCTAGCAATCAGCCCCAGCATTTT.

The genes are TRBV5-1 and TRBJ1-1; no definite D call. The CDR3 length is 13 residues. V shed 4 bases and J shed 0 bases, with 7 bases lying between them. Per germline, CDR1 SGHRS and CDR2 YFSETQ. The CDR3 DNA reads TGCGCCAGCAGCCGCTCGATGAACACTGAAGCTTTCTTT. Amino acids: CASSRSMNTEAFF.

V is TRBV28 and J is TRBJ1-5, with 8 bases fitting TRBD1. Germline V CDR1 and CDR2: MDHEN, SYDVKM. J was trimmed by 9 bases and V by 3 bases; bases with no gene match: 10. CDR3 length: 15 amino acids. The CDR3 sequence is CASSLPGGRVVPQHF. In DNA, the CDR3 is TGTGCCAGCAGTTTGCCAGGGGGCCGGGTGGTGCCCCAGCATTTT.

This clone appeared a few times. This chain joins TRBV7-8 and TRBJ1-2, with 8 bases aligning to TRBD1. This CDR3 contains 18 residues. Germline-derived CDR1 and CDR2 are SGHVS and FQNEAQ. The ends lost 2 bases at V and 7 bases at J; junction bases unmatched: 18. CDR3 sequence: CASSLTLRTGGIQSGYTF. The CDR3 nucleotides read TGTGCCAGCAGCTTAACCCTTAGAACAGGGGGTATACAAAGTGGCTACACCTTC. The variable domain in full, completed from reference TRBV7-8 and TRBJ1-2, reads GAGVSQSPRYKVAKRGQDVALRCDPISGHVSLFWYQQALGQGPEFLTYFQNEAQLDKSGLPSDRFFAERPEGSVSTLKIQRTQQEDSAVYLCASSLTLRTGGIQSGYTFGSGTRLTVV.

About this clone: Different DNA sequences within this sample yield the same CDR3. The chain uses TRBV6-6 and TRBJ1-1, with TRBD1 matching over 8 bases. Germline loops: CDR1 MNHNY, CDR2 SVGAGI (reference sequence). The V and J ends lost 5 bases and 2 bases, in that order; junction bases with no gene match: 4. There are 14 residues in the CDR3. CDR3 protein: CASSTGQGNTEAFF. As DNA, the CDR3 is TGTGCCAGCAGTACAGGACAGGGAAACACTGAAGCTTTCTTT.

The CDR3 sequence is CASSVSGTGGNTIYF. The CDR3, as DNA: TGTGCCAGCAGTGTTTCCGGGACAGGCGGAAACACCATATATTTT. This sequence joins TRBV2 and TRBJ1-3, with TRBD1 identical over 8 bases. The V and J ends lost 4 bases and 4 bases, in that order; junction bases with no gene match: 6. Germline assignment: CDR1 SNHLY and CDR2 FYNNEI. The CDR3 sequence is 15 residues long.

The chain combines TRBV27 with TRBJ2-1; possibly TRBD2 for D (5 bases). The CDR3 has 14 residues. CDR1 and CDR2 from the germline V gene are MNHEY and SMNVEV (reference sequence). V dropped 2 bases and J dropped 8 bases, with 13 bases sitting between them. CDR3 sequence reads: CASSLRTGWDEQFF. CDR3 bases: TGTGCCAGCAGTTTAAGGACGGGGTGGGATGAGCAGTTCTTC.

V is TRBV19 and J is TRBJ1-5; 7 bases agree with TRBD1. J was trimmed by 4 bases and V by 5 bases; bases with no gene match: 11. CDR3 length: 16 amino acids. Germline values: CDR1 LNHDA, CDR2 SQIVND (reference sequence). This chain's CDR3 is CASSALSGTANQPQHF. CDR3 coding DNA: TGTGCCAGTAGTGCATTATCCGGGACAGCTAATCAGCCCCAGCATTTT.

The chain couples TRBV28 to TRBJ2-1; D remains unclear. V lost 4 bases and J 6 bases, leaving 10 bases between the germline ends. CDR3 length: 13 residues. Germline values: CDR1 MDHEN, CDR2 SYDVKM. Here the CDR3 reads CASSSRPSNEQFF. CDR3 bases: TGTGCCAGCAGTTCCAGGCCTAGCAATGAGCAGTTCTTC. The full variable domain, with the rest looked up from reference TRBV28 and TRBJ2-1, is DVKVTQSSRYLVKRTGEKVFLECVQDMDHENMFWYRQDPGLGLRLIYFSYDVKMKEKGDIPEGYSVSREKKERFSLILESASTNQTSMYLCASSSRPSNEQFFGPGTRLTVL.

The chain couples TRBV6-5 to TRBJ2-2, with D perhaps given as TRBD1 or TRBD2 (5 bases each). The germline V gene has CDR1 MNHEY and CDR2 SVGAGI. Trimming removed 0 bases from V and 7 bases from J, with 12 bases in between. The CDR3 length is 15 residues. In DNA, the CDR3 is TGTGCCAGCAGTTACTCGGGGGATAGGATCGGGGAGCTGTTTTTT. Translating gives CASSYSGDRIGELFF.

This clone was counted between two and nine times. This chain links TRBV7-6 with TRBJ1-1; 8 bases are shared with TRBD1. CDR3 length equals 16 residues. The ends lost 5 bases at V and 4 bases at J; junction bases unmatched: 12. The germline gives CDR1 SGHVS, CDR2 FNYEAQ. CDR3 region: CASSPLSGQGGTEAFF. The CDR3 bases are TGTGCCAGCAGCCCGCTGTCAGGACAGGGAGGCACTGAAGCTTTCTTT.

V gene TRBV5-1 combines with J gene TRBJ2-3, with 9 bases lining up with TRBD2. The CDR3 loop spans 14 amino acids. The germline V gene encodes CDR1 SGHRS and CDR2 YFSETQ. J was trimmed by 7 bases and V by 5 bases; bases with no gene match: 8. DNA of the CDR3: TGCGCCAGCAGGGTAGCGGGAGATTCAAATACGCAGTATTTT. This gives the protein CASRVAGDSNTQYF.

This clone was seen a few times. V gene TRBV9 combines with J gene TRBJ2-3, with a possible D match to TRBD2 (5 bases). V lost 0 bases and J lost 1, with 9 bases in between. Germline CDR1 SGDLS, CDR2 YYNGEE. This CDR3 has 15 residues. CDR3 in amino acids: CASSVGGRGTDTQYF. The CDR3 DNA follows: TGTGCCAGCAGCGTAGGAGGGCGGGGCACAGATACGCAGTATTTT.

This clone occurred a few times. This rearrangement joins TRBV6-5 to TRBJ1-2; D might be TRBD1 (5 bases). The CDR3 extends over 13 amino acids. From germline, CDR1 is MNHEY and CDR2 SVGAGI. V lost 2 bases to trimming and J lost 7 bases, with 11 bases between them. Written as DNA, the CDR3 is TGTGCCAGCAGTTACCAAGGGACGATTGGCTACACCTTC. Translated: CASSYQGTIGYTF.